The sequence of this T cell receptor beta chain was determined in a study of early T cells in non-severe SARS-CoV-2 infection. TCRdb ran MiXCR on the 5' RACE reads and lists one entry per CDR3 protein. This table has around 52,000 distinct CDR3 sequences, 10% to 15% appearing once. A note on this clonotype: Its antigen is unidentified.

This CDR3 comprises 15 residues. Trimming took 6 bases from V and 2 from J; bases not matched to a gene: 8. Findings and caveats of the study: Comparison of clonotypes with VDJdb favored anti-spike CD8 responses while missing private and CD4 specificities.

The sequence came from an adult who was a healthcare worker with PCR-confirmed SARS-CoV-2 infection or an uninfected control (not recorded which). What was sequenced was whole blood. The genes are TRBV12-3 or TRBV12-4 and TRBJ2-5; 8 bases agree with TRBD1. In nucleotides, the CDR3 is TGTGCCAGCAGCCCAGGGGGCGCGGGACAAGAGACCCAGTACTTC. Its protein product is CASSPGGAGQETQYF.